This T cell receptor beta chain was profiled in a study of shared clonotypes between healthy human individuals. The assay was immunoSEQ multiplex PCR, and TCRdb's table has in-frame clones only and misses some. Of fewer than 1.4 million clones detected, 78% appear once; the ten largest clones hold under 0.8%. V lost 4 bases and J lost 1, with 5 bases in between. CDR1 is SGHKS and CDR2 is YYEKEE in the germline V gene (reference sequence). CDR3 size: 13 residues. For this clone: This may be a read error, as it is one base from a much larger clone.

The donor cohort consisted entirely of Caucasian adults residing in Nashville, Tennessee. The sequence was obtained from a man aged 18-30 years in good health. Some clones in this sample may be carry-over from other donors' samples. The rearrangement links TRBV5-5 to TRBJ2-2; no clear D. Sequencing was performed on memory CD4+ T cells from PBMCs. Subset indicated: CD45RA-negative fraction. The CDR3 here is CASSRLNTGELFF. In DNA, the CDR3 is TGTGCCAGCAGCCGCCTGAACACCGGGGAGCTGTTTTTT. The variable domain in full, completed from reference TRBV5-5 and TRBJ2-2, reads DAGVTQSPTHLIKTRGQQVTLRCSPISGHKSVSWYQQVLGQGPQFIFQYYEKEERGRGNFPDRFSARQFPNYSSELNVNALLLGDSALYLCASSRLNTGELFFGEGSRLTVL.